Each of the 19 T cell receptor beta chains below was sequenced from the same sample in a study of shared clonotypes between healthy human individuals. Profiling relied on immunoSEQ multiplex PCR, and the TCRdb table lists in-frame clones only, not all of them. Seen here are about 2.2 million clones, about 93% observed once, and the top ten hold 1.5% to 2%. CD45RO-negative, CCR7-positively selected cells formed the naive CD8 fraction, excluding terminally differentiated effector memory CD45RA+ cells. The material sequenced was naive CD8+ T cells from PBMCs. These receptor sequences come from a man aged 18 to 35 in good health. Some clones in this sample may be carry-over from other donors' samples.

The table lists this clone with a count of one. This chain links TRBV2 with TRBJ2-7; no definite D call. The germline gives CDR1 SNHLY, CDR2 FYNNEI. V gave up 0 bases and J gave up 0 bases, with 9 bases separating them. This CDR3 has 15 amino acids. The CDR3 DNA reads as TGTGCCAGCAGTGAAGCGGTAAATCCCTCCTACGAGCAGTACTTC. It translates to CASSEAVNPSYEQYF. Complete variable domain (other parts from reference TRBV2 and TRBJ2-7): EPEVTQTPSHQVTQMGQEVILRCVPISNHLYFYWYRQILGQKVEFLVSFYNNEISEKSEIFDDQFSVERPDGSNFTLKIRSTKLEDSAMYFCASSEAVNPSYEQYFGPGTRLTVT.

V usage is TRBV20-1 and J usage is TRBJ2-7; D possibly corresponds to TRBD2 (5 bases). CDR1 and CDR2 from the germline V gene are DFQATT and SNEGSKA (reference sequence). The CDR3 has 11 amino acids. CDR3 bases: TGCAGCGGGGTCACCACCTACGAGCAGTACTTC. Protein sequence: CSGVTTYEQYF.

The chain employs TRBV29-1 and TRBJ2-7; D remains unclear. V dropped 7 bases and J dropped 5 bases, with 15 bases sitting between them. Germline V gene data show CDR1 as SQVTM and CDR2 as ANQGSEA. This CDR3 contains 12 residues. The CDR3 loop reads CSGLGPYNEQYF. In nucleotides, the CDR3 is TGCAGCGGGCTAGGACCCTACAACGAGCAGTACTTC.

The table lists this clone with a count of one. The chain couples TRBV4-1 to TRBJ2-1, with 12 bases lining up with TRBD2. CDR3 length: 15 amino acids. Trimming cost V 8 bases and J 5 bases; bases outside gene matches: 7. The germline CDR1 and CDR2 sequences are MGHRA and YSYEKL. Written as DNA, the CDR3 is TGCGCCAGCGGACGACTAGCGGGAGCACACAATGAGCAGTTCTTC. Encoded protein: CASGRLAGAHNEQFF.

This sequence joins TRBV19 and TRBJ2-3; the match to TRBD2 covers 13 bases. Germline CDR1 LNHDA, CDR2 SQIVND (reference sequence). The CDR3 loop spans 19 amino acids. The V and J ends lost 4 bases and 1 base, in that order; junction bases with no gene match: 11. The CDR3 is CASSTPLTSGRWGTDTQYF. CDR3 in DNA: TGTGCCAGTAGTACACCCCTGACTAGCGGGAGGTGGGGCACAGATACGCAGTATTTT. Full variable domain (outside the CDR3, taken from reference TRBV19 and TRBJ2-3): DGGITQSPKYLFRKEGQNVTLSCEQNLNHDAMYWYRQDPGQGLRLIYYSQIVNDFQKGDIAEGYSVSREKKESFPLTVTSAQKNPTAFYLCASSTPLTSGRWGTDTQYFGPGTRLTVL.

This chain connects TRBV10-1 to TRBJ2-3; tentative D call: TRBD2 (6 bases). This CDR3 region has 17 residues. From germline, CDR1 is WNHNN and CDR2 SYGVQD (reference sequence). The germline V and J ends were trimmed by 2 bases and 2 bases, with 17 bases remaining between them. The CDR3 region is CASSEAGGAGLTDTQYF. For the CDR3, the DNA is TGCGCCAGCAGTGAGGCAGGTGGGGCGGGACTCACAGATACGCAGTATTTT.

The V call is TRBV25-1, the J call TRBJ1-2; 7 bases agree with TRBD1. CDR1 and CDR2 from the germline V gene are MGHDK and SYGVNS. CDR3 size: 16 residues. V shed 1 base, J shed 4 bases, and the junction held 9 bases outside the gene matches. CDR3 nucleotide sequence: TGTGCCAGCAGTGAATCGCGACAGGGAGTAGGCTATGGCTACACCTTC. Translated, it gives CASSESRQGVGYGYTF.

This chain joins TRBV28 and TRBJ2-7; D possibly matches TRBD1 or TRBD2 (5 bases each). V was shortened by 7 bases and J by 2 bases, with 15 bases between the two germline ends. CDR1 MDHEN and CDR2 SYDVKM come from the germline V gene. This CDR3 region has 14 residues. CDR3 amino acids: CASKERGTPYEQYF. For the CDR3, the DNA is TGTGCCAGCAAGGAGAGGGGTACCCCCTACGAGCAGTACTTC.

The J gene is TRBJ2-4, the V gene TRBV7-2; TRBD2 aligns across 11 bases. Germline CDR1 is SGHTA and CDR2 is FQGNSA. The CDR3 length is 15 residues. J gave up 0 bases and V 6 bases, and 1 base lay outside the gene matches. The CDR3 sequence: CASRGTSGAKNIQYF. CDR3 nucleotide sequence: TGTGCCAGCAGAGGGACTAGCGGAGCCAAAAACATTCAGTACTTC.

The gene calls are TRBV2 and TRBJ2-5; D possibly matches TRBD1 or TRBD2 (5 bases each). The CDR3 has 16 amino acids. CDR1 and CDR2 (germline): SNHLY, FYNNEI. V lost 7 bases, J lost 0 bases, and 18 bases lay in between. The CDR3 DNA follows: TGTGCCAGCAAAGGGGCCCCGGGGAGACACCAAGAGACCCAGTACTTC. Translating it yields CASKGAPGRHQETQYF.

The rearrangement joins TRBV15 to TRBJ1-5; D not certain. Deletions cut 2 bases from V and 2 bases from J, with 10 bases between. Germline CDR1 is LNHNV and CDR2 is YYDKDF (reference sequence). The CDR3 consists of 15 residues. The CDR3 DNA sequence: TGTGCCACCAGCAGAAAGGGATCGGGCAATCAGCCCCAGCATTTT. Translating it yields CATSRKGSGNQPQHF.

The genes are TRBV11-2 and TRBJ2-1; no clear D. Germline CDR1 reads SGHAT; CDR2 reads FQNNGV. The CDR3 is made up of 15 amino acids. V was trimmed by 5 bases and J by 0 bases, leaving 11 bases between them. CDR3 in amino acids: CASSPGASSYNEQFF. The CDR3 coding sequence is TGTGCCAGCAGCCCCGGCGCGAGCTCCTACAATGAGCAGTTCTTC.

On this clone: Other DNA sequences within the sample encode an identical CDR3. The chain is built from TRBV5-4 and TRBJ2-1; 10 bases are shared with TRBD2. The CDR3 sequence is 16 residues long. Trimming cost V 0 bases and J 7 bases; bases outside gene matches: 7. From germline, CDR1 is SGHNT and CDR2 YYREEE (reference sequence). CDR3 sequence reads: CASSLGLAGEGNEQFF. In DNA form, the CDR3 reads TGTGCCAGCAGCTTGGGCCTAGCGGGAGAGGGAAATGAGCAGTTCTTC.

This chain joins TRBV7-9 and TRBJ2-3; D remains ambiguous. Looked up from germline, CDR1 is SEHNR and CDR2 is FQNEAQ (reference sequence). Trimming took 2 bases from V and 2 from J, leaving 17 bases between them. This CDR3 contains 17 residues. CDR3 nucleotides: TGTGCCAGCAGCTTACTTGGGCGGAACGGAATCACAGATACGCAGTATTTT. It specifies CASSLLGRNGITDTQYF. Full variable domain (remainder filled in from reference TRBV7-9 and TRBJ2-3): DTGVSQNPRHKITKRGQNVTFRCDPISEHNRLYWYRQTLGQGPEFLTYFQNEAQLEKSRLLSDRFSAERPKGSFSTLEIQRTEQGDSAMYLCASSLLGRNGITDTQYFGPGTRLTVL.

The chain uses TRBV28 and TRBJ2-5, with 8 bases aligning to TRBD1. The closer fit of TRBJ2-7 to the DNA end suggests the J call may be wrong. The CDR3 has 15 amino acids. Germline V gene data show CDR1 as MDHEN and CDR2 as SYDVKM. CDR3 region: CASSSRPTGAYEQYF. CDR3 DNA: TGTGCCAGCAGTTCAAGACCGACAGGGGCCTACGAGCAGTACTTC.

The chain uses TRBV10-1 and TRBJ1-1; weak D call: TRBD1 (5 bases). Trimming took off 10 bases at V and 6 bases at J, with 24 bases between the two ends. Germline V lookup: CDR1 WNHNN, CDR2 SYGVQD (reference sequence). CDR3 length: 15 residues. The CDR3 DNA reads as TGCGCCATTCCTTTGGGGGATTTCCACTTTGCTGAAGCTTTCTTT. It codes for CAIPLGDFHFAEAFF.

The V gene is TRBV12-5, the J gene TRBJ2-2; D is unresolved. CDR3 length equals 13 residues. The germline V and J ends were trimmed by 1 base and 6 bases, with 6 bases remaining between them. Germline CDR1 is LGHNT and CDR2 is FRNRAP. In nucleotides, the CDR3 is TGTGCTAGTGGTTTGGGTGGAGCCGGGGAGCTGTTTTTT. It translates to CASGLGGAGELFF.

The chain is built from TRBV30 and TRBJ2-1; 10 bases fit TRBD2. The germline V gene has CDR1 GTSNPN and CDR2 SVGIG (reference sequence). This CDR3 spans 15 amino acids. V was clipped by 2 bases and J by 4 bases; unmatched bases: 5. The CDR3: CAWSPGLAVYNEQFF. Written as DNA, the CDR3 is TGTGCCTGGAGTCCAGGACTAGCGGTGTACAATGAGCAGTTCTTC.

The chain carries TRBV29-1 and TRBJ2-7, with D possibly being TRBD1 (6 bases). With 5 bases removed from V and 1 base from J, the gap between germline ends came to 12 bases. The length of the CDR3 is 13 residues. In germline, CDR1 is SQVTM, CDR2 ANQGSEA. The CDR3 DNA reads as TGCAGCGTTCTTACAGGGAAGTCCTACGAGCAGTACTTC. Protein: CSVLTGKSYEQYF.